The source of this T cell receptor beta chain is a study of blood T cells in healthy people across ages. Germline V CDR1 and CDR2: SEHNR, FQNEAQ (reference sequence). The CDR3 length is 15 residues. This clonotype occurred once. Its cognate antigen is unknown. One end of the junction varies from germline; a read error may be responsible. Next came a second PCR, run for 7 to 11 cycles, which used a sample-barcoded 5' primer along with a J-beta primer mix. Using its own MiXCR run on the 5' RACE reads, TCRdb lists one record per CDR3 protein. Altogether approximately 1.5 million distinct CDR3 sequences are present, almost 35% being singletons, with the ten largest covering approximately 11%. Study-level points and caveats: The fall in TCR beta diversity per million T cells was roughly linear with age.

The specimen sequenced was blood. The J gene is TRBJ1-4, the V gene TRBV7-9, with 7 bases that match TRBD1. The clonotype comes from a woman younger than 45 in good health. CDR3 sequence reads: CASNLFGGTDEKLFF. The CDR3 DNA sequence: TGTGCCAGCAACTTATTCGGCGGGACAGATGAAAAACTGTTTTTT.